What follows are 28 T cell receptor beta chains derived from one specimen sequenced in a study of beta chain features in type 1 diabetes. Expressed TCRB transcripts were sequenced, since all the RNA that had been isolated was reverse transcribed. TCRdb's table, derived via immunoSEQ multiplex PCR, lists solely in-frame clones and lacks some. The sample holds about 45,000 clones, roughly 56% seen once. The sample taken for sequencing was Tregs from blood. The receptor source for this set is a woman between 18 and 29 years old in good health.

This clone was observed a single time. The chain has TRBV18 and TRBJ2-5; TRBD1 matches 8 bases. The J call may be wrong; the DNA end is better matched by TRBJ2-7. In germline, CDR1 is KGHSH, CDR2 LQKENI. There are 16 residues in the CDR3. CDR3 protein: CASSLSRQGRSYEQYF. The CDR3 DNA sequence: TGTGCCAGCTCACTCTCCCGACAGGGGCGTTCCTACGAGCAGTACTTC.

This clone has only a few counts. The rearrangement links TRBV18 to TRBJ2-3, with 7 nucleotides matching TRBD1. CDR3 length equals 18 residues. Germline trimming cut 3 bases from V and 1 base from J; bases unmatched to any gene: 13. Germline CDR1 is KGHSH and CDR2 is LQKENI. Here the CDR3 reads CASSPQGTDRGGTDTQYF. In nucleotides, the CDR3 is TGTGCCAGCTCACCCCAAGGGACAGATCGAGGTGGCACAGATACGCAGTATTTT. Full variable domain (rest looked up from reference TRBV18 and TRBJ2-3): NAGVMQNPRHLVRRRGQEARLRCSPMKGHSHVYWYRQLPEEGLKFMVYLQKENIIDESGMPKERFSAEFPKEGPSILRIQQVVRGDSAAYFCASSPQGTDRGGTDTQYFGPGTRLTVL.

This clone has more than one count but fewer than ten. This chain connects TRBV18 to TRBJ1-2; the D gene is possibly TRBD1 (5 bases). This CDR3 comprises 13 residues. Germline assignment: CDR1 KGHSH and CDR2 LQKENI. The V gene lost 3 bases and the J gene lost 4 bases, with 9 bases spanning the gap. CDR3 amino acids: CASSPGLSYGYTF. The CDR3 DNA follows: TGTGCCAGCTCACCGGGACTATCCTATGGCTACACCTTC.

The rearrangement joins TRBV27 to TRBJ2-1, with 7 bases aligning to TRBD2. Germline CDR1 MNHEY, CDR2 SMNVEV (reference sequence). This CDR3 spans 13 amino acids. V shed 6 bases and J 6 bases; nucleotides not matched to a gene: 5. The CDR3 DNA sequence: TGTGCCAGCAGGGGAGGGCTCAGCAATGAGCAGTTCTTC. Translated: CASRGGLSNEQFF.

This chain connects TRBV30 to TRBJ2-5; 9 bases align to TRBD2. V lost 0 bases and J lost 6; bases outside the gene matches: 5. Germline loops: CDR1 GTSNPN, CDR2 SVGIG (reference sequence). The CDR3 contains 14 residues. This chain's CDR3 is CAWSVGSSGKTQYF. The CDR3 nucleotides are TGTGCCTGGAGTGTAGGGTCTAGCGGGAAGACCCAGTACTTC.

The chain is built from TRBV7-9 and TRBJ1-4, with 8 bases lining up with TRBD1. Germline values: CDR1 SEHNR, CDR2 FQNEAQ (reference sequence). Trimming took 3 bases from V and 7 from J; bases not matched to a gene: 7. The CDR3 is 15 amino acids. CDR3 in amino acids: CASSFGTGSGEKLFF. CDR3 in DNA: TGTGCCAGCAGCTTTGGGACAGGATCGGGTGAAAAACTGTTTTTT.

This clone was seen a handful of times. CDR3 sequence reads: CASSSLLAAAGYEQYF. DNA of the CDR3: TGTGCCAGCAGCTCATTACTAGCGGCCGCCGGTTACGAGCAGTACTTC. The chain links TRBV7-2 to TRBJ2-7; TRBD2 matches at 8 bases. Germline V CDR1 and CDR2: SGHTA, FQGNSA. The CDR3 has 16 residues. Trimming removed 4 bases from V and 4 bases from J; junction bases left unmatched: 12.

The V and J genes are TRBV4-2 and TRBJ1-2, with TRBD1 as a possible D gene (5 bases). This CDR3 spans 14 amino acids. V dropped 0 bases and J dropped 2 bases, with 7 bases sitting between them. The germline gives CDR1 LGHNA, CDR2 YNFKEQ. In DNA, the CDR3 is TGTGCCAGCAGCCAAGAGAGACAGAACTATGGCTACACCTTC. Translated, it gives CASSQERQNYGYTF.

V is TRBV18 and J is TRBJ2-1; 8 positions agree with TRBD1. Germline V gene data show CDR1 as KGHSH and CDR2 as LQKENI. The CDR3 has 16 residues. Trimming cost V 4 bases and J 3 bases; bases outside gene matches: 8. CDR3 nucleotides: TGTGCCAGCTCACAGACGGGACAGGTGATCTACAATGAGCAGTTCTTC. It codes for CASSQTGQVIYNEQFF.

The chain has TRBV29-1 and TRBJ1-3; a possible D gene is TRBD1 (5 bases). The CDR3 loop spans 12 amino acids. Germline loops: CDR1 SQVTM, CDR2 ANQGSEA. The V gene lost 7 bases and the J gene lost 3 bases, with 10 bases spanning the gap. CDR3: CSALGGGNTIYF. CDR3 bases: TGCAGCGCGCTCGGGGGTGGAAACACCATATATTTT.

In this sample, this clone turned up a few times. V gene TRBV29-1 combines with J gene TRBJ2-7; tentative D call: TRBD2 (7 bases). The V and J ends lost 7 bases and 0 bases respectively, with 13 bases between them. Germline V gives CDR1 SQVTM, CDR2 ANQGSEA. The CDR3 is made up of 13 amino acids. For the CDR3, the DNA is TGCAGCGCGTCCCGGGGGGCCTCCTACGAGCAGTACTTC. As protein: CSASRGASYEQYF.

The CDR3 DNA sequence: TGCGCCAGCAGCCAAGTCCCCAGTTCCTACGAGCAGTACTTC. This gives the protein CASSQVPSSYEQYF. This chain connects TRBV4-1 to TRBJ2-7; no clear D gene. Germline loops: CDR1 MGHRA, CDR2 YSYEKL. The CDR3 is 14 residues long. Trimming stripped 1 base from V and 1 base from J, with 8 bases between.

The chain joins TRBV25-1 to TRBJ1-1, with a weak D call TRBD1 (5 bases). The CDR3 contains 15 residues. Trimming stripped 3 bases from V and 3 bases from J, with 14 bases between. CDR1 is MGHDK and CDR2 is SYGVNS in the germline V gene. The DNA of the CDR3 is TGTGCCAGCAGTGATGGTCGGGGGGGGGACACTGAAGCTTTCTTT. This gives the protein CASSDGRGGDTEAFF.

The gene calls are TRBV29-1 and TRBJ2-1; 9 bases line up with TRBD1. The V segment lost 8 bases and the J segment 6 bases; nucleotides outside the gene matches: 11. The CDR3 sequence is 14 residues long. The germline CDR1 and CDR2 sequences are SQVTM and ANQGSEA. CDR3 nucleotide sequence: TGCAGCTCTACACCGGGACAGGGATCCAATGAGCAGTTCTTC. The encoded protein is CSSTPGQGSNEQFF.

By sample share, this clone is medium-sized. V usage is TRBV6-6 and J usage is TRBJ1-4; D is undetermined. Germline V CDR1 and CDR2: MNHNY, SVGAGI (reference sequence). V lost 5 bases and J lost 7, with 14 bases in between. This CDR3 has 14 amino acids. As DNA, the CDR3 is TGTGCCAGCAGTAAAGGCGACTGGGTTGAAAAACTGTTTTTT. It translates to CASSKGDWVEKLFF.

The chain uses TRBV11-2 and TRBJ2-1; TRBD2 is a possible D gene (6 bases). CDR1 and CDR2 from the germline V gene are SGHAT and FQNNGV. Trimming took off 1 base at V and 8 bases at J, with 12 bases between the two ends. The CDR3 totals 14 residues. The CDR3 is CASSLGLRGYEQFF. The CDR3 DNA follows: TGTGCCAGCAGCTTAGGACTTCGGGGGTATGAGCAGTTCTTC.

The chain is built from TRBV5-4 and TRBJ2-1, with 13 bases matching TRBD2. Trimming at V came to 2 bases and at J to 1 base, leaving 9 bases not matched to a gene. Looked up from germline, CDR1 is SGHNT and CDR2 is YYREEE (reference sequence). The CDR3 is 19 residues long. The CDR3, as DNA: TGTGCCAGCAGCTTTCCGGGACTAGCGGGGCTCCCATCCTACAATGAGCAGTTCTTC. Translated, it gives CASSFPGLAGLPSYNEQFF. Looking up the rest from reference TRBV5-4 and TRBJ2-1 gives the full variable domain: ETGVTQSPTHLIKTRGQQVTLRCSSQSGHNTVSWYQQALGQGPQFIFQYYREEENGRGNFPPRFSGLQFPNYSSELNVNALELDDSALYLCASSFPGLAGLPSYNEQFFGPGTRLTVL.

This clone has only a few counts. This chain links TRBV6-5 with TRBJ2-7, with D perhaps TRBD1 (6 bases). V shed 5 bases and J shed 5 bases, with 13 bases lying between them. Germline CDR1 and CDR2: MNHEY and SVGAGI. The CDR3 is 13 amino acids. The DNA of the CDR3 is TGTGCCAGCAGTCCACAGGGAACCCACGAGCAGTACTTC. Protein product: CASSPQGTHEQYF.

The chain carries TRBV2 and TRBJ1-2; the match to TRBD1 covers 7 bases. The CDR3 consists of 16 residues. Germline CDR1 reads SNHLY; CDR2 reads FYNNEI. With V trimmed by 10 bases and J by 3 bases, 17 bases remained unmatched. The CDR3 sequence is CATADRDRPLYYGYTF. The CDR3 DNA is TGTGCCACAGCGGATCGGGACAGACCACTATACTATGGCTACACCTTC.

This clone was counted only a few times. V usage is TRBV6-1 and J usage is TRBJ1-5, with D possibly being TRBD1 (6 bases). V was shortened by 2 bases and J by 4 bases, with 12 bases between the two germline ends. The CDR3 length is 15 residues. The germline V gene has CDR1 MNHNS and CDR2 SASEGT. CDR3 protein: CASSERGIANQPQHF. Here the CDR3 DNA reads TGTGCCAGCAGTGAAAGGGGGATTGCGAATCAGCCCCAGCATTTT.

This clone came up once. V gene TRBV7-2 combines with J gene TRBJ1-5, with a weak D call TRBD1 (5 bases). CDR1 is SGHTA, CDR2 FQGNSA, per germline. Trimming cost V 0 bases and J 4 bases, with 7 bases left between them. The length of the CDR3 is 14 residues. The CDR3 loop reads CASSLANRNQPQHF. Written as DNA, the CDR3 is TGTGCCAGCAGCTTAGCGAACAGGAATCAGCCCCAGCATTTT.

The chain has TRBV5-6 and TRBJ1-1, with D possibly matching TRBD1 (6 bases). V lost 4 bases and J 5 bases, leaving 24 bases between the germline ends. The V gene's germline CDR1 is SGHDT and CDR2 YYEEEE. The CDR3 consists of 17 residues. CDR3: CASSRLGGLALGTEAFF. The CDR3 region has the DNA TGTGCCAGCAGCCGTCTGGGGGGGCTGGCGCTGGGGACTGAAGCTTTCTTT.

The rearrangement links TRBV5-1 to TRBJ2-2; 13 bases line up with TRBD2. The germline V gene encodes CDR1 SGHRS and CDR2 YFSETQ. This CDR3 contains 18 residues. J was trimmed by 6 bases and V by 3 bases; bases with no gene match: 11. DNA of the CDR3: TGCGCCAGCAGCTCACCGGGACTAGCGGGGTCATCCCCCGGGGAGCTGTTTTTT. Protein: CASSSPGLAGSSPGELFF.

The rearrangement uses TRBV13 and TRBJ2-1, with 13 bases lining up with TRBD2. The ends lost 5 bases at V and 7 bases at J; junction bases unmatched: 11. This CDR3 is 17 amino acids long. Germline V gene lookup returns CDR1 PRHDT and CDR2 FYEKMQ (reference sequence). Here the CDR3 reads CASSRLAGGKKVNEQFF. The DNA of the CDR3 is TGTGCCAGCAGCCGACTAGCGGGAGGTAAAAAGGTGAATGAGCAGTTCTTC. The whole variable domain, remainder taken from reference TRBV13 and TRBJ2-1, is AAGVIQSPRHLIKEKRETATLKCYPIPRHDTVYWYQQGPGQDPQFLISFYEKMQSDKGSIPDRFSAQQFSDYHSELNMSSLELGDSALYFCASSRLAGGKKVNEQFFGPGTRLTVL.

The J gene is TRBJ2-7, the V gene TRBV30; a possible D gene is TRBD2 (6 bases). The ends were cut back, 3 bases at V and 4 bases at J, with 19 bases in the middle. CDR1 GTSNPN and CDR2 SVGIG come from the germline V gene (reference sequence). CDR3 size: 15 residues. The CDR3 coding sequence is TGTGCCTGGAGGGGCCTAGGCGGGAACCGATACGAGCAGTACTTC. Translation gives CAWRGLGGNRYEQYF. Based on the CDR3 plus reference TRBV30 and TRBJ2-7, the full variable domain is SQTIHQWPATLVQPVGSPLSLECTVEGTSNPNLYWYRQAAGRGLQLLFYSVGIGQISSEVPQNLSASRPQDRQFILSSKKLLLSDSGFYLCAWRGLGGNRYEQYFGPGTRLTVT.

The chain is built from TRBV7-9 and TRBJ2-1; a possible D gene is TRBD2 (6 bases). CDR1 is SEHNR, CDR2 FQNEAQ, per germline (reference sequence). This CDR3 region has 15 residues. Trimming shortened V by 1 base and J by 9 bases, and 16 bases separated the two germline ends. The CDR3: CASSLGGIGTGEQFF. The CDR3 DNA reads as TGTGCCAGCAGCTTAGGCGGGATTGGGACGGGTGAGCAGTTCTTC.

This chain connects TRBV11-2 to TRBJ2-7; 10 nucleotides align to TRBD2. CDR1 is SGHAT and CDR2 is FQNNGV in the germline V gene. After removal of 3 bases from V and 5 bases from J, the junction contained 4 bases not matched to a gene. There are 14 residues in the CDR3. The CDR3: CASSFLAGENEQYF. CDR3 sequence (DNA): TGTGCCAGCAGCTTCCTAGCGGGAGAGAACGAGCAGTACTTC.

This clone was counted between two and nine times. The chain is built from TRBV5-6 and TRBJ1-2, with D perhaps matching TRBD1 (5 bases). The V end was cut by 5 bases, the J end by 4 bases, with 15 bases between. The CDR3 has 14 amino acids. The germline V gene has CDR1 SGHDT and CDR2 YYEEEE. CDR3 amino acids: CASRRRAGGYGYTF. In DNA form, the CDR3 reads TGTGCCAGCAGACGCAGGGCAGGCGGCTATGGCTACACCTTC.